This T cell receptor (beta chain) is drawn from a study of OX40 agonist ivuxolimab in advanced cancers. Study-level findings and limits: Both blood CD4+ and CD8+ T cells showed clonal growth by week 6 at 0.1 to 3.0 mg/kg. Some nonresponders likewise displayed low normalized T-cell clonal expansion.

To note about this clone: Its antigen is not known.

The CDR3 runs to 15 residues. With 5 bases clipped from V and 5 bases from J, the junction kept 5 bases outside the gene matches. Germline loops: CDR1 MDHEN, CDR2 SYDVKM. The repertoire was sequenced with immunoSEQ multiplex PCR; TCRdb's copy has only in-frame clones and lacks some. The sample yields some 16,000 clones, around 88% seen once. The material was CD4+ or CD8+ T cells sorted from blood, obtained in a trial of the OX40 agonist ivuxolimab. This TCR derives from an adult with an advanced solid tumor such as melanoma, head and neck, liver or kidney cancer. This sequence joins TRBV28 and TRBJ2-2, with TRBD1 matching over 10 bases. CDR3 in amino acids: CASSRQGALTGELFF. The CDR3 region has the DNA TGTGCCAGCAGTAGACAGGGGGCGCTGACCGGGGAGCTGTTTTTT.